These 30 T cell receptor beta chains were all obtained from the same sample, sequenced in a study of T-cell memory formation after mild COVID-19. TCRdb ran MiXCR on the 5' RACE reads and lists one entry per CDR3 protein. This table holds approximately 250,000 distinct CDR3 sequences, less than 20% found once. Sample: PBMCs or a T cell subset sorted from them (not recorded which). These TCRs come from an adult woman who had mild COVID-19 (a few samples of this study predate the infection). Cell type and time point are not known.

The chain has TRBV5-1 and TRBJ2-7; 9 bases align to TRBD2. CDR3 length: 15 residues. The germline V gene has CDR1 SGHRS and CDR2 YFSETQ. V lost 7 bases and J lost 2; bases outside the gene matches: 10. CDR3 loop: CASRSSTSGTYEQYF. For the CDR3, the DNA is TGCGCCAGCCGATCCTCGACTAGCGGAACCTACGAGCAGTACTTC.

This chain joins TRBV5-1 and TRBJ1-2; D ambiguous. The CDR3 is 15 amino acids. V was clipped by 0 bases and J by 5 bases, with 14 bases between them. Per germline, CDR1 SGHRS and CDR2 YFSETQ. This chain's CDR3 is CASSLETGLKYGYTF. The CDR3 DNA reads TGCGCCAGCAGCTTGGAGACCGGACTGAAGTATGGCTACACCTTC.

The chain has TRBV19 and TRBJ1-1, with 12 bases identical to TRBD1. Germline CDR1 and CDR2: LNHDA and SQIVND (reference sequence). This CDR3 has 17 residues. V was pared by 5 bases and J by 5 bases, with 12 bases of the junction left unmatched. CDR3 sequence reads: CASSARPGQGARTEAFF. DNA for the CDR3: TGTGCCAGTAGTGCTAGACCGGGACAGGGGGCCCGGACTGAAGCTTTCTTT.

This clonotype came up a few times. The J gene is TRBJ2-1, the V gene TRBV5-1; the D is unclear. The germline gives CDR1 SGHRS, CDR2 YFSETQ. The CDR3 length is 12 residues. The ends were cut back, 0 bases at V and 5 bases at J, with 3 bases in the middle. The CDR3 is CASSLDHNEQFF. Here the CDR3 DNA reads TGCGCCAGCAGCTTGGACCACAATGAGCAGTTCTTC.

This clonotype came up a few times. This chain uses TRBV9 with TRBJ2-2; D might be TRBD2 (6 bases). This CDR3 spans 16 amino acids. V lost 0 bases and J lost 2, with 11 bases in between. Germline CDR1 and CDR2: SGDLS and YYNGEE. CDR3 residues: CASSVEAGFNTGELFF. The CDR3 nucleotides are TGTGCCAGCAGCGTAGAGGCGGGATTTAACACCGGGGAGCTGTTTTTT.

The chain has TRBV24-1 and TRBJ2-1; TRBD1 aligns across 9 bases. This CDR3 is built from 15 residues. From germline, CDR1 is KGHDR and CDR2 SFDVKD. J gave up 6 bases and V 1 base, and 3 bases lay outside the gene matches. The CDR3, as DNA: TGTGCCACCAGTGATTTTGGACAGGGGAGCAATGAGCAGTTCTTC. Protein: CATSDFGQGSNEQFF.

This clonotype ranks as medium-sized (0.01 to 0.1%). J is TRBJ2-1 and V is TRBV20-1; D is perhaps TRBD2 (6 bases). Germline V gene data show CDR1 as DFQATT and CDR2 as SNEGSKA (reference sequence). The CDR3 loop spans 13 amino acids. The ends were cut back, 6 bases at V and 6 bases at J, with 15 bases in the middle. The CDR3 region is CSAQGREPNEQFF. The CDR3 DNA is TGCAGTGCCCAAGGGCGGGAACCCAATGAGCAGTTCTTC.

This chain links TRBV3-1 with TRBJ2-7, with 9 bases that match TRBD2. J was trimmed by 0 bases and V by 5 bases; bases with no gene match: 8. The CDR3 is 16 amino acids. Germline V lookup: CDR1 LGHDT, CDR2 YNNKEL (reference sequence). CDR3 protein: CASSKVAGADSYEQYF. The CDR3, as DNA: TGTGCCAGCAGCAAAGTAGCGGGGGCCGACTCCTACGAGCAGTACTTC.

The sample holds a few counts of this clonotype. The gene calls are TRBV11-2 and TRBJ2-5; D perhaps matches TRBD2 (5 bases). The ends were cut back, 5 bases at V and 4 bases at J, with 8 bases in the middle. Germline CDR1 SGHAT, CDR2 FQNNGV. The CDR3 contains 12 residues. CDR3 residues: CASSRRAETQYF. The CDR3 bases are TGTGCCAGCAGCCGGCGGGCAGAGACCCAGTACTTC.

The chain links TRBV10-3 to TRBJ2-7; D gene uncertain. V shed 3 bases and J shed 5 bases, with 14 bases lying between them. CDR3 length equals 14 residues. CDR1 and CDR2 from the germline V gene are ENHRY and SYGVKD. The CDR3 reads CAISEMSVSDEQYF. CDR3 coding DNA: TGTGCCATCAGTGAAATGTCCGTGTCCGACGAGCAGTACTTC.

The table lists this clonotype with a few counts. The chain combines TRBV29-1 with TRBJ2-2; unclear D gene. This CDR3 region has 12 residues. With 4 bases removed from V and 7 bases from J, the gap between germline ends came to 10 bases. CDR1 and CDR2 (germline): SQVTM, ANQGSEA. In nucleotides, the CDR3 is TGCAGCGTTGGTTCGTCTGTCGGGGAGCTGTTTTTT. Translated: CSVGSSVGELFF.

This clonotype came up a few times. The genes are TRBV11-3 and TRBJ2-1; the match to TRBD2 covers 10 bases. V gave up 1 base and J gave up 5 bases; unmatched junction bases: 5. Germline-derived CDR1 and CDR2 are SGHNT and YENEEA. This CDR3 comprises 16 residues. CDR3 coding DNA: TGTGCCAGCAGCTTAGCCGGGACTAGCGCTAACAATGAGCAGTTCTTC. Amino acids: CASSLAGTSANNEQFF.

This clonotype has ten or more counts. This chain links TRBV5-1 with TRBJ2-7, with D perhaps matching TRBD2 (6 bases). Between the trimmed V and J ends, which lost 0 bases and 4 bases, there was a span of 17 bases. Germline CDR1 SGHRS, CDR2 YFSETQ. CDR3 length: 16 amino acids. The CDR3 region has the DNA TGCGCCAGCAGCTTGGCCCCTTGGCAGGAGGGGTACGAGCAGTACTTC. Translating it yields CASSLAPWQEGYEQYF. Based on the CDR3 plus reference TRBV5-1 and TRBJ2-7, the full variable domain is KAGVTQTPRYLIKTRGQQVTLSCSPISGHRSVSWYQQTPGQGLQFLFEYFSETQRNKGNFPGRFSGRQFSNSRSEMNVSTLELGDSALYLCASSLAPWQEGYEQYFGPGTRLTVT.

The V call is TRBV24-1, the J call TRBJ1-1; TRBD1 is a possible D gene (5 bases). Germline V gives CDR1 KGHDR, CDR2 SFDVKD. The CDR3 spans 15 residues. Between the trimmed V and J ends, which lost 2 bases and 4 bases, there was a span of 13 bases. DNA of the CDR3: TGTGCCACCAGTGATTCATCCCGGGGCCTCACTGAAGCTTTCTTT. This gives the protein CATSDSSRGLTEAFF.

This clonotype showed up many times. The chain joins TRBV12-3 or TRBV12-4 to TRBJ2-1; TRBD2 matches at 8 bases. The CDR3 is made up of 15 amino acids. V lost 6 bases to trimming and J lost 0 bases; unmatched junction nucleotides: 4. The chain's CDR3 is CASSRSGTSYNEQFF. In nucleotides, the CDR3 is TGTGCCAGCAGCCGTAGCGGGACCTCCTACAATGAGCAGTTCTTC.

The chain is built from TRBV19 and TRBJ1-6; D is unresolved. The CDR3 runs 13 residues. The germline gives CDR1 LNHDA, CDR2 SQIVND (reference sequence). Trimming stripped 11 bases from V and 10 bases from J, with 18 bases between. The CDR3 sequence is CAPVIGKASPLHF. The CDR3 bases are TGTGCCCCCGTGATCGGGAAGGCGTCACCCCTCCACTTT.

The CDR3 protein is CASNLSGQGGETQYF. CDR3 DNA: TGTGCCAGCAATCTCTCGGGGCAGGGCGGAGAGACCCAGTACTTC. The genes are TRBV12-3 or TRBV12-4 and TRBJ2-5, with D possibly called TRBD1 or TRBD2 (5 bases each). V lost 7 bases to trimming and J lost 4 bases, with 19 bases between them. The CDR3 contains 15 residues.

V gene TRBV24-1 combines with J gene TRBJ2-3, with 9 bases that match TRBD2. The junction had 15 bases not matched to a gene; V was cut back by 3 bases and J by 6 bases. CDR3 length: 18 residues. Germline V gene data show CDR1 as KGHDR and CDR2 as SFDVKD. CDR3 sequence reads: CATSDASFDGGGADTQYF. CDR3 bases: TGTGCCACCAGTGATGCCTCTTTCGACGGCGGGGGGGCGGATACGCAGTATTTT.

This clonotype was recorded a few times. The gene calls are TRBV24-1 and TRBJ1-5; 9 bases align to TRBD1. Germline CDR1 is KGHDR and CDR2 is SFDVKD. The CDR3 covers 16 residues. The J segment lost 4 bases and the V segment lost 4 bases, leaving 7 bases of the junction unmatched. This chain's CDR3 is CATSDPGTGWNQPQHF. CDR3 bases: TGTGCCACCAGTGACCCCGGGACAGGGTGGAATCAGCCCCAGCATTTT.

The CDR3 sequence: CASSYRVPEAFF. The CDR3 DNA reads as TGTGCCAGCAGCTACAGGGTCCCTGAAGCTTTCTTT. This chain joins TRBV7-2 and TRBJ1-1, with D maybe TRBD1 (6 bases). The CDR3 extends over 12 amino acids. Germline V lookup: CDR1 SGHTA, CDR2 FQGNSA. The V end was cut by 4 bases, the J end by 6 bases, with 9 bases between.

This clonotype has only a few counts. CDR3 residues: CATSWSGGTEAFF. The CDR3 DNA is TGTGCCACCTCCTGGTCTGGGGGCACTGAAGCTTTCTTT. The J gene is TRBJ1-1, the V gene TRBV24-1; D possibly corresponds to TRBD1 (5 bases). CDR1 and CDR2 (germline): KGHDR, SFDVKD. Between the trimmed V and J ends, which lost 9 bases and 4 bases, there was a span of 14 bases. The CDR3 totals 13 residues.

The V gene is TRBV7-2, the J gene TRBJ2-2; 11 bases line up with TRBD2. The J segment lost 7 bases and the V segment lost 5 bases, leaving 9 bases of the junction unmatched. The CDR3 spans 16 residues. Germline CDR1 is SGHTA and CDR2 is FQGNSA. CDR3 protein: CASSPRLAGGGGELFF. The CDR3 region has the DNA TGTGCCAGCAGCCCCCGGCTAGCGGGGGGAGGCGGGGAGCTGTTTTTT. The whole variable domain, remainder taken from reference TRBV7-2 and TRBJ2-2, is GAGVSQSPSNKVTEKGKDVELRCDPISGHTALYWYRQSLGQGLEFLIYFQGNSAPDKSGLPSDRFSAERTGGSVSTLTIQRTQQEDSAVYLCASSPRLAGGGGELFFGEGSRLTVL.

The chain couples TRBV9 to TRBJ1-2, with 9 bases identical to TRBD1. Germline CDR1 reads SGDLS; CDR2 reads YYNGEE. The length of the CDR3 is 14 residues. The V gene end was trimmed by 4 bases and the J gene end by 5 bases; junction bases not matched to a gene: 6. In DNA form, the CDR3 reads TGTGCCAGCAGCCCGGGGGACAGGGAATATGGCTACACCTTC. It encodes CASSPGDREYGYTF.

This clonotype was recorded many times. The gene calls are TRBV10-3 and TRBJ1-2; 11 bases match TRBD1. V lost 6 bases and J lost 2; bases outside the gene matches: 5. CDR1 is ENHRY, CDR2 SYGVKD, per germline. The length of the CDR3 is 15 residues. The CDR3 DNA follows: TGTGCCATCAGCGGTGGACAGGGGGCCAACTATGGCTACACCTTC. As protein: CAISGGQGANYGYTF.

In regard to this clonotype: Just one base apart from a much larger clone, this may be a read error. The CDR3 DNA is TGTGCCAGCAGCCAAGCACAAAGCTATGGGGCCAACGTCCTGACTTTC. It translates to CASSQAQSYGANVLTF. This chain connects TRBV4-2 to TRBJ2-6; unclear D gene. Per germline, CDR1 LGHNA and CDR2 YNFKEQ. The CDR3 covers 16 residues. Between the trimmed V and J ends, which lost 1 base and 3 bases, there was a span of 10 bases.

This clonotype was counted a few times. This chain links TRBV6-5 with TRBJ2-5; D is possibly TRBD1 (6 bases). This CDR3 region has 13 residues. The germline gives CDR1 MNHEY, CDR2 SVGAGI. V dropped 6 bases and J dropped 1 base, with 9 bases sitting between them. CDR3 bases: TGTGCCAGCAGCATGACAGGCCAAGAGACCCAGTACTTC. It translates to CASSMTGQETQYF.

This rearrangement joins TRBV5-1 to TRBJ2-1; D unclear. V lost 0 bases to trimming and J lost 1 base, with 11 bases between them. The germline V gene encodes CDR1 SGHRS and CDR2 YFSETQ. The CDR3 totals 16 residues. CDR3 region: CASSLAAAASYNEQFF. CDR3 nucleotides: TGCGCCAGCAGCTTGGCCGCAGCAGCGTCCTACAATGAGCAGTTCTTC.

This clonotype showed up just a few times. The chain has TRBV12-3 or TRBV12-4 and TRBJ1-2; D call uncertain. Trimming took 6 bases from V and 5 from J, leaving 13 bases between them. CDR3 length: 13 residues. CDR3 coding DNA: TGTGCCAGCAGCACAGTTTCATCGTATGGCTACACCTTC. Its protein product is CASSTVSSYGYTF.

This clonotype has more than one count but fewer than ten. The chain combines TRBV7-9 with TRBJ2-2; unclear D gene. Germline V gene data show CDR1 as SEHNR and CDR2 as FQNEAQ (reference sequence). This CDR3 contains 15 residues. The V and J ends lost 1 base and 1 base respectively, with 7 bases between them. CDR3 protein: CASSLVAVNTGELFF. In DNA, the CDR3 is TGTGCCAGCAGCTTAGTGGCGGTGAACACCGGGGAGCTGTTTTTT.

V gene TRBV12-3 or TRBV12-4 combines with J gene TRBJ1-2, with D tentatively TRBD1 (5 bases). The CDR3 runs to 11 residues. The germline V and J ends were trimmed by 7 bases and 8 bases, with 11 bases remaining between them. CDR3 in amino acids: CASTRGGGYTF. CDR3 DNA sequence: TGTGCCAGCACCCGTGGGGGAGGCTACACCTTC.